These 17 T cell receptor beta chains share one sample of origin, sequenced in a study of blood T cell repertoires in COVID-19. TCRdb's table, derived via immunoSEQ multiplex PCR, lists solely in-frame clones and lacks some. This table has a few hundred thousand clones, around 89% appearing once. Material: peripheral blood. Source of these receptors: a young man with acute or convalescent COVID-19.

This clone has a single count. The chain uses TRBV5-1 and TRBJ2-1, with D hard to call. The germline V and J ends were trimmed by 1 base and 2 bases, with 10 bases remaining between them. The CDR3 has 15 amino acids. CDR1 SGHRS and CDR2 YFSETQ come from the germline V gene. The CDR3 sequence: CASSLPLEAYNEQFF. The CDR3 DNA reads as TGCGCCAGCAGCTTGCCGTTAGAGGCCTACAATGAGCAGTTCTTC.

The chain recombines TRBV6-5 with TRBJ1-6; the D is unclear. This CDR3 is built from 15 residues. Between the trimmed V and J ends, which lost 8 bases and 0 bases, there was a span of 11 bases. CDR1 MNHEY and CDR2 SVGAGI come from the germline V gene. CDR3: CASSLEGSYNSPLHF. Written as DNA, the CDR3 is TGTGCCAGCTCATTAGAGGGCTCCTATAATTCACCCCTCCACTTT.

On this clone: Other DNA sequences within the sample encode an identical CDR3. V is TRBV30 and J is TRBJ1-2; the D is unclear. Trimming cost V 1 base and J 5 bases, with 5 bases left between them. The germline V gene encodes CDR1 GTSNPN and CDR2 SVGIG (reference sequence). This CDR3 contains 11 residues. DNA of the CDR3: TGTGCCTGGAGTGATCGGTATGGCTACACCTTC. Translation: CAWSDRYGYTF.

This sequence joins TRBV25-1 and TRBJ1-2; TRBD1 is a possible D gene (6 bases). V was clipped by 6 bases and J by 4 bases, with 15 bases between them. CDR3 size: 14 residues. Germline V gene data show CDR1 as MGHDK and CDR2 as SYGVNS. CDR3 amino acids: CASRGAQGFYGYTF. For the CDR3, the DNA is TGTGCCAGCAGGGGGGCACAGGGATTCTATGGCTACACCTTC.

The gene calls are TRBV2 and TRBJ1-5, with D maybe TRBD1 (6 bases). CDR3 length: 14 amino acids. Germline CDR1 is SNHLY and CDR2 is FYNNEI. V was cut by 4 bases and J by 4 bases, with 11 bases left in between. The CDR3 loop reads CASSGQGYNQPQHF. Written as DNA, the CDR3 is TGTGCCAGCAGTGGTCAGGGGTATAATCAGCCCCAGCATTTT.

Comment on this clone: This sample also contains other DNA sequences that code for the same CDR3. The chain joins TRBV5-1 to TRBJ2-2, with 7 bases fitting TRBD1. V lost 4 bases, J lost 0 bases, and 3 bases stayed unmatched. Germline values: CDR1 SGHRS, CDR2 YFSETQ. The CDR3 loop spans 15 amino acids. CDR3 coding DNA: TGCGCCAGCAGCCCCGGGACAGCGAACACCGGGGAGCTGTTTTTT. Residues: CASSPGTANTGELFF.

The chain combines TRBV24-1 with TRBJ1-2; 8 bases match TRBD1. The CDR3 runs to 14 residues. The V gene end was trimmed by 4 bases and the J gene end by 7 bases; junction bases not matched to a gene: 7. The germline CDR1 and CDR2 sequences are KGHDR and SFDVKD. The CDR3 region is CATSETDRGSGYTF. Written as DNA, the CDR3 is TGTGCCACCAGTGAGACTGACAGGGGCTCTGGCTACACCTTC.

This chain uses TRBV27 with TRBJ2-7; D gene ambiguous. Trimming left V 5 bases short and J 5 bases short, with 10 bases between. CDR1 is MNHEY and CDR2 is SMNVEV in the germline V gene (reference sequence). CDR3 length: 12 amino acids. The CDR3 spells CASSKDSNEQYF. Here the CDR3 DNA reads TGTGCCAGCAGTAAGGATAGCAACGAGCAGTACTTC.

V is TRBV9 and J is TRBJ1-2; weak D call: TRBD1 (5 bases). CDR1 SGDLS and CDR2 YYNGEE come from the germline V gene. CDR3 size: 14 residues. Between the trimmed V and J ends, which lost 0 bases and 7 bases, there was a span of 13 bases. CDR3 loop: CASSVALPGGGYTF. The CDR3 DNA sequence: TGTGCCAGCAGCGTAGCGTTACCGGGGGGTGGCTACACCTTC.

The chain links TRBV9 to TRBJ2-1; D is possibly TRBD1 (6 bases). Germline CDR1 and CDR2: SGDLS and YYNGEE. The V and J ends lost 3 bases and 6 bases respectively, with 16 bases between them. The length of the CDR3 is 15 residues. The CDR3: CASSAGTTHINEQFF. The CDR3 DNA follows: TGTGCCAGCAGCGCCGGGACAACCCACATCAATGAGCAGTTCTTC.

The chain combines TRBV6-4 with TRBJ1-4; D uncertain. Trimming stripped 8 bases from V and 5 bases from J, with 12 bases between. The V gene's germline CDR1 is MRHNA and CDR2 SNTAGT. The CDR3 is 13 amino acids. CDR3 DNA: TGTGCCAGCTCAAGGCAACTAAATGAAAAACTGTTTTTT. It is translated as CASSRQLNEKLFF.

J is TRBJ1-4 and V is TRBV2, with 10 bases fitting TRBD1. V gave up 2 bases and J gave up 7 bases; unmatched junction bases: 4. The CDR3 runs 15 residues. Germline-derived CDR1 and CDR2 are SNHLY and FYNNEI. CDR3 protein: CASSELGTGVEKLFF. The CDR3 DNA is TGTGCCAGCAGTGAATTGGGGACAGGGGTTGAAAAACTGTTTTTT.

This clone was counted a few times. Other DNA sequences in the same sample also yield this CDR3. The chain combines TRBV25-1 with TRBJ2-3; TRBD1 might be the D (6 bases). V dropped 5 bases and J dropped 1 base, with 10 bases sitting between them. The CDR3 covers 14 residues. Germline CDR1 reads MGHDK; CDR2 reads SYGVNS. The CDR3 nucleotides read TGTGCCAGCAGTCGGGCAGGGGGCACAGATACGCAGTATTTT. Amino acid sequence: CASSRAGGTDTQYF.

This clone was picked up a small number of times. V gene TRBV5-4 combines with J gene TRBJ2-3; 9 bases line up with TRBD1. The CDR3 length is 15 residues. The V and J ends lost 5 bases and 4 bases, in that order; junction bases with no gene match: 8. Looked up from germline, CDR1 is SGHNT and CDR2 is YYREEE (reference sequence). CDR3 sequence reads: CASSRGDRAADTQYF. CDR3 coding DNA: TGTGCCAGCAGTCGTGGGGACAGGGCCGCAGATACGCAGTATTTT. Variable domain in full (rest from reference TRBV5-4 and TRBJ2-3): ETGVTQSPTHLIKTRGQQVTLRCSSQSGHNTVSWYQQALGQGPQFIFQYYREEENGRGNFPPRFSGLQFPNYSSELNVNALELDDSALYLCASSRGDRAADTQYFGPGTRLTVL.

The rearrangement joins TRBV28 to TRBJ1-5; TRBD1 aligns across 7 bases. The CDR3 has 14 residues. Germline lookup yields CDR1 MDHEN and CDR2 SYDVKM. V trimming: 5 bases; J trimming: 4 bases; junction bases outside the gene matches: 5. CDR3 bases: TGTGCCAGCAGTCGGGACAGCTTAAATCAGCCCCAGCATTTT. Translated, it gives CASSRDSLNQPQHF. Together with reference TRBV28 and TRBJ1-5, the CDR3 gives the full variable domain: DVKVTQSSRYLVKRTGEKVFLECVQDMDHENMFWYRQDPGLGLRLIYFSYDVKMKEKGDIPEGYSVSREKKERFSLILESASTNQTSMYLCASSRDSLNQPQHFGDGTRLSIL.

The chain joins TRBV2 to TRBJ1-5; TRBD1 agrees at 9 bases. The V and J ends lost 6 bases and 4 bases, in that order; junction bases with no gene match: 7. CDR1 and CDR2 (germline): SNHLY, FYNNEI. The CDR3 runs 15 residues. The CDR3 nucleotides are TGTGCCAGCAGGGGTGTGACAGGGGGAAATCAGCCCCAGCATTTT. Translated, it gives CASRGVTGGNQPQHF.

The J gene is TRBJ2-5, the V gene TRBV25-1; TRBD2 matches at 8 bases. Trimming cost V 5 bases and J 6 bases; bases outside gene matches: 5. The CDR3 has 13 amino acids. Germline CDR1 MGHDK, CDR2 SYGVNS. CDR3 loop: CASSPGGVKTQYF. Written as DNA, the CDR3 is TGTGCCAGCAGTCCGGGAGGGGTTAAGACCCAGTACTTC.